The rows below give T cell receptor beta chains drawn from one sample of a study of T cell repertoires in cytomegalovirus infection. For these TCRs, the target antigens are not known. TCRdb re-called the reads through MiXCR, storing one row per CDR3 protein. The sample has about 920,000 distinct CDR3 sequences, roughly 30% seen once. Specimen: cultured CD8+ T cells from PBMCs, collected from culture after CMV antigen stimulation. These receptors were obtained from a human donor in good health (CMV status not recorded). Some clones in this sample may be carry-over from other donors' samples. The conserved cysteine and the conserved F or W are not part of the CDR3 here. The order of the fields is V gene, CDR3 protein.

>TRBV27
AVGRGEQETQY
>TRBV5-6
ASSLGIPWGDTQY
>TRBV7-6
ASSLALGLAGGHEQF
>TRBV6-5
ASSPDREPYEQY
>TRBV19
ASSIGYPPDNEQF
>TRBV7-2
ASSLVWDSNEQF
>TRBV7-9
ASSLPSGGAAGGELF
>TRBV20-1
SARSPPGTGNNEQF
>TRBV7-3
ASSPTVGRGYNEQF
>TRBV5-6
ATESNTGELF
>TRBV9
ASSGRTGHTKAF
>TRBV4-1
ASSQETTGSNYGYT
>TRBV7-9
ASSSREYKETQY
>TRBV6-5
ASSYTSLYTGELF
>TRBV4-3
ASSQDFWNSLSAGTNEKLF
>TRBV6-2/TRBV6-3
ASSYYYIYQETQY
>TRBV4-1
ASSQVQGSSYNEQF
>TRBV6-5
ASSYPRTGGLDEQF
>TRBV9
ASSDGTGTKNTEAF
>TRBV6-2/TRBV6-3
ASSYRGENYGYT
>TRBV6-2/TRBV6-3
ASRDSHIYGYT
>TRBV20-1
SARRATYNEQF
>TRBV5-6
ASSSPGQSSYNEQF
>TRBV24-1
ATSVVSGELF
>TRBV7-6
ASSHGTGGLDTQY
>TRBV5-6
ASSLELSNYGYT
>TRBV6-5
ASRQLETVQETQY
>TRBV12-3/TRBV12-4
ASSHLAGGDTGELF
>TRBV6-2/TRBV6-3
ASSQQTLRHRGNQPQH
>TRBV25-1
ASSEYNPGAEAF
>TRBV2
ASSEEGGVWTDTQY
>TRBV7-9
ASSFPLLNTGELF
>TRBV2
ASSDPTGVNTEAF
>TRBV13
ASSTRTQETQY
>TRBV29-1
SGQGEDEKLF
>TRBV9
ASSEGGTGRETQY
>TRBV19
ASSMVLGATEAF
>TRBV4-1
ASSQAGGGAGPNYGYT
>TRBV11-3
ASSLRSLGELF
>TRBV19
ASTGPSVPTNEQF
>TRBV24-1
ATSDSMNEQF
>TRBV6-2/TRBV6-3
TSSSARAHTGELF
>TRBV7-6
ASSFQPTLDETQY
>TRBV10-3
AISDSGGVNEQF
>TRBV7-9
ASSSSLGGGTEAF
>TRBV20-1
SALEGAQY
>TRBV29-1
SVWGDRGANEQF
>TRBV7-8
ASSLPQGADTEAF
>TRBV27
ASSLSWGNSYNEQF
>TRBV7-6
ASSQGPPDTQY
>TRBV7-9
ASSSDERRRTVRTDTQY
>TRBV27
ASSLSAGGYNEQF
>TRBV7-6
ASSLEQITEAF